This TCR beta chain appears in the sequencing data of a study of post-analysis software for immune sequencing data. Study in general: Relapsing-remitting, secondary progressive and progressive-relapsing multiple sclerosis courses were included. Study results and limitations: Comparison of patients with controls showed 4 to 6 TRBV segments more frequent in patients, TRBV5-6, TRBV5-1 and TRBV20-1 among them.

On this clonotype: Its specificity is unknown.

The CDR3 is made up of 18 amino acids. V was pared by 5 bases and J by 4 bases, with 11 bases of the junction left unmatched. The TCR beta cDNA libraries carried unique molecular identifiers. TCRdb passed the PCR reads through MiXCR, listing each CDR3 protein once. The table lists 380,000 or so distinct CDR3 sequences, roughly 38% of them singletons. This clonotype originated in a girl between 10 and 17 years old with multiple sclerosis. The sample taken for sequencing was blood. The V gene is TRBV12-3 or TRBV12-4, the J gene TRBJ2-1; 13 positions agree with TRBD2. The CDR3 protein is CASSLGLAGAGHYNEQFF. The CDR3, as DNA: TGTGCCAGCAGTCTCGGACTAGCGGGGGCCGGTCATTACAATGAGCAGTTCTTC.